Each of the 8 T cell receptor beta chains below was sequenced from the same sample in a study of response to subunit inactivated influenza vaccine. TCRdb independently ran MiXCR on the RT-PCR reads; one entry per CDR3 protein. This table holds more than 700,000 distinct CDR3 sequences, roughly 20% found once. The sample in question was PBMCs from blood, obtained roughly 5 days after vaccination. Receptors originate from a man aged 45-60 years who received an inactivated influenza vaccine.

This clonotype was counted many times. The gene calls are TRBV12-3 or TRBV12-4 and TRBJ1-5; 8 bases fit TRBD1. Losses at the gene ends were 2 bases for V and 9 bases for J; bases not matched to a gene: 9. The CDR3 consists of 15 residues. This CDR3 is CASSLLAQGAGPQHF. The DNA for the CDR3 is TGTGCCAGCAGTTTATTAGCGCAGGGGGCAGGGCCCCAGCATTTT.

CDR3 DNA: TGTGCCAGCAGGAGGACAGGGCCAACTAATGAAAAACTGTTTTTT. Amino acid sequence: CASRRTGPTNEKLFF. V gene TRBV5-6 combines with J gene TRBJ1-4, with 8 bases matching TRBD1. The CDR3 runs 15 residues. Trimming took 5 bases from V and 0 from J; bases not matched to a gene: 3. Germline CDR1 SGHDT, CDR2 YYEEEE.

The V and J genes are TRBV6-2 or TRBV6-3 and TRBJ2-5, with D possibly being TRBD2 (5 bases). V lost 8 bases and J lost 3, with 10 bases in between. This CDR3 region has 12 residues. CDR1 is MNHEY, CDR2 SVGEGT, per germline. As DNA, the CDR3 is TGTGCCAGCTCGGGGTTAGAAGAGACCCAGTACTTC. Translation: CASSGLEETQYF.

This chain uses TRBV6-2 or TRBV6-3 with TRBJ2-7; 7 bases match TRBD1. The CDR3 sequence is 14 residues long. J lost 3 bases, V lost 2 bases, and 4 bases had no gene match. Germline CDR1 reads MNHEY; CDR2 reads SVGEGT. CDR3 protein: CASSYRDSYYEQYF. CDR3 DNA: TGTGCCAGCAGTTACCGGGACAGCTACTACGAGCAGTACTTC.

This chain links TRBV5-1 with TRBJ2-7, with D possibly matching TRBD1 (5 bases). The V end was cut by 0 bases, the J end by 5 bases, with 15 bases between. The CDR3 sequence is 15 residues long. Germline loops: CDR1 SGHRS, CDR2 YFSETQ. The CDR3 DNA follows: TGCGCCAGCAGCTTGGCCGGGCAGGGCGACCACGAGCAGTACTTC. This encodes CASSLAGQGDHEQYF.

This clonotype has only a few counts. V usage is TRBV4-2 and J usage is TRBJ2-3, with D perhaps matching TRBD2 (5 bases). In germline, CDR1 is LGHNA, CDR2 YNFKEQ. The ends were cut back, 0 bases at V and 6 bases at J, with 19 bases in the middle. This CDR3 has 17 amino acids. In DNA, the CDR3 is TGTGCCAGCAGCCAAGATGTTGAGGCGGGTCCGCGGGATACGCAGTATTTT. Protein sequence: CASSQDVEAGPRDTQYF.

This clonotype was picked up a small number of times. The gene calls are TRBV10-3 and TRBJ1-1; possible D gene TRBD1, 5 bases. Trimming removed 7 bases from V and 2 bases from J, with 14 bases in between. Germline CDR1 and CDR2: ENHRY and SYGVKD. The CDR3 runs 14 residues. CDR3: CAITQGRANTEAFF. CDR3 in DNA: TGTGCCATCACTCAGGGTCGGGCAAACACTGAAGCTTTCTTT.

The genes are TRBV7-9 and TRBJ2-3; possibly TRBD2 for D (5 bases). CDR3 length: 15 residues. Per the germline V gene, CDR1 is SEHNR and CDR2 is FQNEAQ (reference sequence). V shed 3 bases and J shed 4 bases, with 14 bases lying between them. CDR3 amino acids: CASSFFREASDTQYF. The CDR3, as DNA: TGTGCCAGCAGCTTTTTCCGGGAAGCATCAGATACGCAGTATTTT.